The subject of this entry is one T cell receptor beta chain. The antigen is unknown. The CDR3 is 15 amino acids. V was shortened by 3 bases and J by 0 bases, with 10 bases between the two germline ends. Germline-derived CDR1 and CDR2 are SGHTS and YDEGEE. This record belongs to a study of OX40 agonist ivuxolimab in advanced cancers. Study results and caveats: Patients who responded partially at 0.1-3.0 mg/kg showed clonal expansion ranking among the lowest. Low levels of normalized T-cell clonal expansion also appeared in some nonresponders.

Patients were ruled out by autoimmune disease history or systemic immunosuppression. Blood draws occurred at baseline, cycle 4 day 1, and cycle 7 day 1. The repertoire was sequenced with immunoSEQ multiplex PCR; TCRdb's copy has only in-frame clones and lacks some. The sample lists roughly 75,000 clones, about 83% seen once, with around 0.8% in the top ten. This chain uses TRBV5-8 with TRBJ1-3; D is unclear. Sequencing used CD4+ or CD8+ T cells sorted from blood, obtained in a trial of the OX40 agonist ivuxolimab. This TCR was sampled from an adult with an advanced solid tumor such as melanoma, head and neck, liver or kidney cancer. This chain's CDR3 is CASSWTEYSGNTIYF. The DNA for the CDR3 is TGTGCCAGCAGCTGGACCGAATACTCTGGAAACACCATATATTTT.